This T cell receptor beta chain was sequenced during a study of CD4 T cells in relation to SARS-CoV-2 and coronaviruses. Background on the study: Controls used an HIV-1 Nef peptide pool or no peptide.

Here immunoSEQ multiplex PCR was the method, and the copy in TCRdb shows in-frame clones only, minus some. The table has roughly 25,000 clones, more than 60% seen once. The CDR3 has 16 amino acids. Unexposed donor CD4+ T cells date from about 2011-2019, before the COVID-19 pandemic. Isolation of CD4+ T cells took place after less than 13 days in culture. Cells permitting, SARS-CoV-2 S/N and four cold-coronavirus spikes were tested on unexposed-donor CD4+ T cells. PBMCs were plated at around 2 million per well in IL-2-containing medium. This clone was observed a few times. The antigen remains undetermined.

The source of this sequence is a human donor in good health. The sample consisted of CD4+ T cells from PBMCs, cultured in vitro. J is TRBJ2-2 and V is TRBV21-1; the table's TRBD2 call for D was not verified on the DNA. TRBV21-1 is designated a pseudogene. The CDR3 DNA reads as TGTGCCAGCAGCAAAGCGGGGGAGGCCAACACCGGGGAGCTGTTTTTT. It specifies CASSKAGEANTGELFF.